Listed below are T cell receptor beta chains from one sample, sequenced in a study of T cells in Graves' hyperthyroidism and ophthalmopathy. TCRdb analysed the multiplex PCR reads with MiXCR anew, one entry per CDR3 protein. The sample lists about 350,000 distinct CDR3 sequences, around a sixth occurring once. The sample taken for sequencing was blood. Source of these receptors: a woman aged 40 to 50 with Graves' ophthalmopathy. The CDR3 runs from the conserved cysteine through the conserved F or W. D genes are given only for firm matches. Size is stated for part of the rows, as once, few or many counts, or as a class when the clone is expanded.

cdr3_length,v_call,d_call,clone_size,j_call,cdr3_aa,cdr3_nt
16,TRBV7-8,TRBD1,many,TRBJ1-1,CASSLALTGGDTEAFF,TGTGCCAGCAGCTTGGCCCTGACAGGGGGAGATACTGAAGCTTTCTTT
13,TRBV6-1,TRBD2,many,TRBJ2-4,CASKRGVENIQYF,TGTGCCAGCAAGCGGGGGGTCGAAAACATTCAGTACTTC
16,TRBV2,.,many,TRBJ1-2,CASIAEAGALNYGYTF,TGTGCCAGCATCGCGGAGGCGGGGGCCCTCAACTATGGCTACACCTTC
15,TRBV28,.,many,TRBJ2-3,CASSLQQISTDTQYF,TGTGCCAGCAGTTTACAACAGATTAGCACAGATACGCAGTATTTT
12,TRBV10-3,TRBD1,many,TRBJ1-2,CAMQQGAGGYTF,TGTGCCATGCAACAGGGGGCTGGCGGCTACACCTTC
15,TRBV27,TRBD2,many,TRBJ2-7,CASSLKAGGSYEQYF,TGTGCCAGCAGTTTAAAAGCGGGAGGATCCTACGAGCAGTACTTC
16,TRBV6-1,TRBD1,.,TRBJ1-2,CASSPLPGQGGYGYTF,TGTGCCAGCAGCCCCCTCCCGGGACAGGGGGGTTATGGCTACACCTTC
17,TRBV11-2,.,many,TRBJ2-7,CASTVKTPGHQAYEQYF,TGTGCCAGCACCGTAAAGACTCCGGGACACCAAGCCTACGAGCAGTACTTC
12,TRBV12-3/TRBV12-4,TRBD2,.,TRBJ2-7,CASSVGLHEQYF,TGTGCCAGCAGTGTGGGACTACACGAGCAGTACTTC
16,TRBV27,TRBD1,many,TRBJ1-1,CANKPGQGAGGTEAFF,TGTGCCAACAAGCCGGGACAGGGAGCAGGTGGGACTGAAGCTTTCTTT
12,TRBV7-2,.,many,TRBJ2-4,CASSLARGIQYF,TGTGCCAGCAGCTTAGCACGTGGCATTCAGTACTTC
15,TRBV6-1,.,.,TRBJ1-2,CASSELEGSSRGYTF,TGTGCCAGCAGTGAACTTGAGGGTAGCAGTAGGGGCTACACCTTC
15,TRBV4-1,.,many,TRBJ2-7,CASSQEAGSQREQYF,TGCGCCAGCAGCCAAGAGGCAGGATCTCAGAGGGAGCAGTACTTC
9,TRBV29-1,.,many,TRBJ1-2,CSVSDGYTF,TGCAGCGTCTCGGATGGCTACACCTTC
16,TRBV6-5,.,.,TRBJ1-6,CASSYFRSSYNSPLHF,TGTGCCAGCAGTTACTTCAGAAGCTCCTATAATTCACCCCTCCACTTT
15,TRBV6-5,TRBD1,many,TRBJ1-1,CASSPIQGLDTEAFF,TGTGCCAGCAGTCCTATACAGGGGCTGGACACTGAAGCTTTCTTT
12,TRBV30,.,.,TRBJ2-5,CAWSDYRETQYF,TGTGCCTGGAGTGATTACCGGGAGACCCAGTACTTC
17,TRBV2,TRBD2,many,TRBJ2-7,CASSGTRTSGRTYEQYF,TGTGCCAGCAGTGGAACGAGGACTAGCGGGAGGACCTACGAGCAGTACTTC
13,TRBV27,.,many,TRBJ2-7,CASSPANSYEQYF,TGTGCCAGCAGTCCCGCCAATTCCTACGAGCAGTACTTC
13,TRBV27,TRBD1,many,TRBJ1-2,CASSFSGGYGYTF,TGTGCCAGCAGTTTCTCAGGGGGCTATGGCTACACCTTC
14,TRBV7-9,TRBD2,many,TRBJ2-7,CASSSTSVPYEQYF,TGTGCCAGCAGCTCTACTAGCGTTCCCTACGAGCAGTACTTC
14,TRBV6-2/TRBV6-3,.,.,TRBJ2-7,CASSRGAVSYEQYF,TGTGCCAGCAGCCGGGGGGCAGTCTCCTACGAGCAGTACTTC
15,TRBV12-3/TRBV12-4,TRBD1,.,TRBJ1-3,CASSSQGGTGNTIYF,TGTGCCAGCAGTTCCCAGGGGGGTACTGGAAACACCATATATTTT
13,TRBV2,.,many,TRBJ2-7,CASSDKVLGEQYF,TGTGCCAGCAGTGACAAGGTTCTCGGAGAGCAGTACTTC
14,TRBV7-8,.,many,TRBJ1-1,CASNIRGMNTEAFF,TGTGCCAGCAACATCAGAGGGATGAACACTGAAGCTTTCTTT
13,TRBV10-3,TRBD1,many,TRBJ2-7,CAIRGTGVHEQYF,TGTGCCATCCGGGGGACAGGGGTACACGAGCAGTACTTC
15,TRBV20-1,TRBD1,.,TRBJ2-7,CSAASLRGQVYEQYF,TGCAGTGCTGCCTCGCTCAGGGGGCAAGTCTACGAGCAGTACTTC
15,TRBV11-2,TRBD1,many,TRBJ2-5,CASSLDRGIEETQYF,TGTGCCAGCAGCTTGGACAGGGGGATCGAAGAGACCCAGTACTTC
12,TRBV29-1,.,many,TRBJ1-5,CSVGGNNQPQHF,TGCAGCGTTGGGGGGAACAATCAGCCCCAGCATTTT
15,TRBV6-2/TRBV6-3,.,many,TRBJ2-3,CASSPGTSTTDTQYF,TGTGCCAGCAGTCCCGGGACCAGCACCACAGATACGCAGTATTTT
15,TRBV7-7,TRBD2,many,TRBJ2-5,CASSKRLALQETQYF,TGTGCTAGCAGCAAACGACTAGCGCTACAAGAGACCCAGTACTTC
14,TRBV6-1,.,many,TRBJ1-1,CASCTQGGNTEAFF,TGTGCCAGCTGTACACAGGGAGGGAACACTGAAGCTTTCTTT
14,TRBV6-1,.,many,TRBJ2-2,CASSRSLNTGELFF,TGTGCCAGCAGCCGGAGCCTGAACACCGGGGAGCTGTTTTTT
13,TRBV20-1,.,many,TRBJ1-2,CSVEDGTWYGYTF,TGCAGTGTAGAGGATGGGACTTGGTATGGCTACACCTTC
17,TRBV3-2,.,many,TRBJ2-5,CASSQDGRNRGRETQYF,TGTGCCAGCAGCCAAGATGGAAGGAATCGCGGGAGGGAGACCCAGTACTTC
12,TRBV6-5,.,many,TRBJ2-7,CASSYLGGEQYF,TGTGCCAGCAGTTACCTGGGGGGCGAGCAGTACTTC
11,TRBV7-9,.,many,TRBJ2-2,CASRPTGELFF,TGTGCCAGCAGGCCAACCGGGGAGCTGTTTTTT
13,TRBV29-1,.,many,TRBJ1-1,CSARRKQSTEAFF,TGCAGCGCTCGACGGAAACAGAGCACTGAAGCTTTCTTT
15,TRBV18,TRBD2,few,TRBJ2-3,CASSPLAGEADTQYF,TGTGCCAGCTCACCTTTAGCGGGAGAAGCAGATACGCAGTATTTT
14,TRBV12-3/TRBV12-4,.,many,TRBJ2-5,CASSPAVGRETQYF,TGTGCCAGCAGTCCAGCCGTTGGGCGAGAGACCCAGTACTTC
17,TRBV6-1,.,.,TRBJ2-7,CASSEADGTGPGGEQYF,TGTGCCAGCAGTGAAGCGGACGGAACAGGCCCCGGAGGCGAGCAGTACTTC
10,TRBV12-5,.,many,TRBJ2-5,CASQEETQYF,TGTGCTAGTCAGGAAGAGACCCAGTACTTC
13,TRBV12-3/TRBV12-4,TRBD1,many,TRBJ2-7,CASSMTGWYEQYF,TGTGCCAGCAGTATGACAGGGTGGTACGAGCAGTACTTC
12,TRBV9,.,.,TRBJ2-2,CASTSASGELFF,TGTGCCAGCACCTCGGCTAGCGGGGAGCTGTTTTTT
15,TRBV6-2/TRBV6-3,.,many,TRBJ1-1,CASSYSTEGGTEAFF,TGTGCCAGCAGTTACTCGACGGAGGGGGGCACTGAAGCTTTCTTT
16,TRBV2,TRBD2,few,TRBJ2-7,CASSPRGGARSYEQYF,TGTGCCAGCAGTCCACGGGGAGGGGCCCGCTCCTACGAGCAGTACTTC
14,TRBV5-6,.,many,TRBJ1-1,CASSLGDSNTEAFF,TGTGCCAGCAGCTTGGGAGATTCTAACACTGAAGCTTTCTTT
17,TRBV7-2,.,.,TRBJ1-5,CASSPRGGPYSNQPQHF,TGTGCCAGCAGCCCAAGGGGGGGGCCCTATAGCAATCAGCCCCAGCATTTT
14,TRBV28,.,many,TRBJ1-1,CASSLEGLNTEAFF,TGTGCCAGCAGTTTAGAGGGCCTCAACACTGAAGCTTTCTTT
15,TRBV9,.,many,TRBJ1-2,CASSVVGGFNYGYTF,TGTGCCAGCAGCGTAGTGGGAGGATTTAACTATGGCTACACCTTC